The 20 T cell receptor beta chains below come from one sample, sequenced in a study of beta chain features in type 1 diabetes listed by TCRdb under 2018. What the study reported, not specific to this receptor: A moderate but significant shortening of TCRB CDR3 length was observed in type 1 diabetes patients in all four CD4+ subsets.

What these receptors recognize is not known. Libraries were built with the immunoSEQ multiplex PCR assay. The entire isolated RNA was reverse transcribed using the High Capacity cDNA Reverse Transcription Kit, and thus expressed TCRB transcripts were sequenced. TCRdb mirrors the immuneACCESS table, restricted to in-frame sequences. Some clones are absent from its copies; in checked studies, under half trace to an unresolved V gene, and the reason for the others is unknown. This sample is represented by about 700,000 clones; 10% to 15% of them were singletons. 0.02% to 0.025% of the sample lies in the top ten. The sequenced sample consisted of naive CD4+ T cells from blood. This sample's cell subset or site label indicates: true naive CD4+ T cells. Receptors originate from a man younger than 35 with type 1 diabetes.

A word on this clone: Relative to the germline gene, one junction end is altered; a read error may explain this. CDR3 sequence: CASSRGGLAIQETQYF. The CDR3 DNA is TGTGCTAGCAGCCGAGGGGGACTAGCCATCCAAGAGACCCAGTACTTC. The chain couples TRBV7-7 to TRBJ2-5, with 9 bases identical to TRBD2. The CDR3 is made up of 16 amino acids. The V gene's germline CDR1 is SSHAT and CDR2 FNYEAQ (reference sequence).

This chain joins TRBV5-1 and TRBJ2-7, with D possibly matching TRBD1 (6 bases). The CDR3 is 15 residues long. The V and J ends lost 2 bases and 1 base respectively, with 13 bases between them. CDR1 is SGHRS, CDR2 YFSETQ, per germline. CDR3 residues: CASSLRQDVSYEQYF. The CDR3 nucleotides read TGCGCCAGCAGCTTAAGACAGGACGTATCCTACGAGCAGTACTTC.

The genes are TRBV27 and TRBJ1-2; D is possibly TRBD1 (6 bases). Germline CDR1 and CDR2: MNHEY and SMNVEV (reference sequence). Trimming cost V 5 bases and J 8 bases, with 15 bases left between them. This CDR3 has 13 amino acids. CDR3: CASSAQVGGGYTF. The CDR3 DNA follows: TGTGCCAGCAGTGCACAGGTAGGGGGAGGCTACACCTTC.

CDR3 bases: TGTGCCAGCAGCCCCGGAAGGGGTGCCGCCTACGAGCAGTACTTC. It yields the protein CASSPGRGAAYEQYF. The genes are TRBV6-5 and TRBJ2-7; D perhaps matches TRBD1 (5 bases). Germline loops: CDR1 MNHEY, CDR2 SVGAGI. This CDR3 comprises 15 residues. Trimming pared 6 bases from V and 2 bases from J, leaving 17 bases between.

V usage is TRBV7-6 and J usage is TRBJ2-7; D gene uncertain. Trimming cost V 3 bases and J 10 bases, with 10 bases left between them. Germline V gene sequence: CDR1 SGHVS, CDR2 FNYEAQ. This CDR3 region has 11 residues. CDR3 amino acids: CASSLSQDQYF. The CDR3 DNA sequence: TGTGCCAGCAGCTTGAGTCAGGACCAGTACTTC.

CDR3 region: CASSPGAQLAYPEAFF. CDR3 sequence (DNA): TGTGCCAGTAGTCCAGGGGCACAGTTGGCCTATCCTGAAGCTTTCTTT. This chain uses TRBV19 with TRBJ1-1; tentatively, D is TRBD1 (6 bases). The V end was cut by 5 bases, the J end by 6 bases, with 22 bases between. CDR1 LNHDA and CDR2 SQIVND come from the germline V gene (reference sequence). The CDR3 runs to 16 residues.

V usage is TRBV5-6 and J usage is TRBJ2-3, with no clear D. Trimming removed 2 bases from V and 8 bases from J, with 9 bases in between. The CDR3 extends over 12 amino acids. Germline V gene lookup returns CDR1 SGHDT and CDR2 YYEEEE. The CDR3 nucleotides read TGTGCCAGCAGCTTCAGTTTAGGTACGCAGTATTTT. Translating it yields CASSFSLGTQYF.

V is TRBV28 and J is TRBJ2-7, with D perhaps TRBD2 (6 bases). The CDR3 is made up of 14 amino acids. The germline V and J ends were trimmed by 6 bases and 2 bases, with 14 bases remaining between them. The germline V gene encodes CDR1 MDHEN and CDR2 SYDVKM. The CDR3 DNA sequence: TGTGCCAGCAGACCCGGAGGGGTTGCCTACGAGCAGTACTTC. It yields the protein CASRPGGVAYEQYF.

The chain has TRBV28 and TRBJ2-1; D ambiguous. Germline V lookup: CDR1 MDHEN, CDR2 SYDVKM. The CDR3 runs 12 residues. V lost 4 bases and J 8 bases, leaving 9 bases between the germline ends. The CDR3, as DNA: TGTGCCAGCAGTTCACGGCCGGATGAGCAGTTCTTC. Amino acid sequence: CASSSRPDEQFF.

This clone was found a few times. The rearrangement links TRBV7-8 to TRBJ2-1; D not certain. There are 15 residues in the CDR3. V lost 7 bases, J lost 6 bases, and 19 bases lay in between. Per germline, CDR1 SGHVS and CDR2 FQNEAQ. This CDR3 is CASTPPAPLSNEQFF. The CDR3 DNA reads TGTGCCAGCACCCCCCCGGCCCCTCTTTCCAATGAGCAGTTCTTC.

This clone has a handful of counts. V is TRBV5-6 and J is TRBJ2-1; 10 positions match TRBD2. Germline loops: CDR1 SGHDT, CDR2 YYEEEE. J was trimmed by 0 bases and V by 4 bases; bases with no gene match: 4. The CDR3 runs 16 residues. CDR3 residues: CASSHSSGGSYNEQFF. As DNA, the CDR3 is TGTGCCAGCAGCCATTCTAGCGGGGGCTCCTACAATGAGCAGTTCTTC.

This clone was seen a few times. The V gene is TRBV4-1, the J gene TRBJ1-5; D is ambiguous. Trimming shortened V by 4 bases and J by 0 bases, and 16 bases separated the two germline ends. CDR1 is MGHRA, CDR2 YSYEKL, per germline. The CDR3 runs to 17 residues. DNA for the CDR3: TGCGCCAGCAGCCGAACACAAATACTAAATAGCAATCAGCCCCAGCATTTT. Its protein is CASSRTQILNSNQPQHF.

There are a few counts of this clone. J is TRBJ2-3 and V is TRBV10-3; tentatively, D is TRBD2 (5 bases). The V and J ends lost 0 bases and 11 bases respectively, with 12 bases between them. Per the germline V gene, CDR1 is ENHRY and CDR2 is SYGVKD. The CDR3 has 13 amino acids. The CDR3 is CAISESGRGEQYF. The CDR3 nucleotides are TGTGCCATCAGTGAGTCCGGACGGGGAGAGCAGTATTTT.

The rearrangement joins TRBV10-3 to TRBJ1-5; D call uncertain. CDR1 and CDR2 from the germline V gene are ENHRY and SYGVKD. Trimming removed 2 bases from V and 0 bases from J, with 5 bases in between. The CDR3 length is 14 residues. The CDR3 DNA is TGTGCCATCAGTGAGCTTTATAGCAATCAGCCCCAGCATTTT. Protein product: CAISELYSNQPQHF.

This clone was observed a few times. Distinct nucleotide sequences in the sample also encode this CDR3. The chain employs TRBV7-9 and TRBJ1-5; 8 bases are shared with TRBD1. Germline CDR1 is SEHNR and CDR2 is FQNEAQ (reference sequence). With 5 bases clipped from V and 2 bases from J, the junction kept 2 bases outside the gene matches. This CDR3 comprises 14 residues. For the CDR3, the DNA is TGTGCCAGCAGCCCGGGACAGGGCAATCAGCCCCAGCATTTT. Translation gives CASSPGQGNQPQHF.

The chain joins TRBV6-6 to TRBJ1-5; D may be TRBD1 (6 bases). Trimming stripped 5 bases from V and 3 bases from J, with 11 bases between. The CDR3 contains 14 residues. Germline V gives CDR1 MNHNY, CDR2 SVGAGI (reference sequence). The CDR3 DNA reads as TGTGCCAGCAGTGGACAGATGACCAATCAGCCCCAGCATTTT. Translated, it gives CASSGQMTNQPQHF.

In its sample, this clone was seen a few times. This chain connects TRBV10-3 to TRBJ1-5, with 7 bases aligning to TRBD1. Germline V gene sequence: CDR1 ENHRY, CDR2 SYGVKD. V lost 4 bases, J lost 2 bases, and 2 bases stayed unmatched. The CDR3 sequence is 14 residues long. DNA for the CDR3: TGTGCCATCAGTGGTGGACAGGGCAATCAGCCCCAGCATTTT. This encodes CAISGGQGNQPQHF.

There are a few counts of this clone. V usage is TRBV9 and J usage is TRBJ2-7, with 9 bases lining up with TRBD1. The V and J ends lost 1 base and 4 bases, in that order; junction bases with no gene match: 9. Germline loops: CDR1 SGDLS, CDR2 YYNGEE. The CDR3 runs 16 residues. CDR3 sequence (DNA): TGTGCCAGCAGCGTACGTCCCGGGACAGGGAGATACGAGCAGTACTTC. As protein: CASSVRPGTGRYEQYF.

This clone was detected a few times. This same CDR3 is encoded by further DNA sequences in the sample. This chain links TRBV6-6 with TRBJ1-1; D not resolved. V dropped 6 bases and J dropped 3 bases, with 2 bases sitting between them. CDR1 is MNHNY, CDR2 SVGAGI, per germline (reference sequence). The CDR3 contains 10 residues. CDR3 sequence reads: CASSYTEAFF. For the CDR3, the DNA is TGTGCCAGCAGCTACACTGAAGCTTTCTTT.

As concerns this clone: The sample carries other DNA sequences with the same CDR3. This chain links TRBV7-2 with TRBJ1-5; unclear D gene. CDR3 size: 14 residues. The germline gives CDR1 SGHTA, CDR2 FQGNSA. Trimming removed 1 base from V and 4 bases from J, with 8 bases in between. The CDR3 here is CASSLERGNQPQHF. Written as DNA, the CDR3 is TGTGCCAGCAGCTTAGAACGGGGAAATCAGCCCCAGCATTTT.